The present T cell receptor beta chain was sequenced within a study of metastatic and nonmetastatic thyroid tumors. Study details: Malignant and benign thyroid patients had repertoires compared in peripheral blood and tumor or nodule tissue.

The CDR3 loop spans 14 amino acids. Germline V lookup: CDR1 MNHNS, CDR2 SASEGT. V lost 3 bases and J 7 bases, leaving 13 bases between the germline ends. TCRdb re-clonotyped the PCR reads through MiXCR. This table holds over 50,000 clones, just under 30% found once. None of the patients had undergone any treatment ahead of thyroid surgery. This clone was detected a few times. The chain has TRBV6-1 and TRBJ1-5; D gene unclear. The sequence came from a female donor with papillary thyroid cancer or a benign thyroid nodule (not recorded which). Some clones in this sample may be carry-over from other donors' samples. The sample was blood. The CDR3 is CASSEGMENQPQHF. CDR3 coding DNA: TGTGCCAGCAGTGAGGGTATGGAAAACCAGCCCCAGCATTTT.